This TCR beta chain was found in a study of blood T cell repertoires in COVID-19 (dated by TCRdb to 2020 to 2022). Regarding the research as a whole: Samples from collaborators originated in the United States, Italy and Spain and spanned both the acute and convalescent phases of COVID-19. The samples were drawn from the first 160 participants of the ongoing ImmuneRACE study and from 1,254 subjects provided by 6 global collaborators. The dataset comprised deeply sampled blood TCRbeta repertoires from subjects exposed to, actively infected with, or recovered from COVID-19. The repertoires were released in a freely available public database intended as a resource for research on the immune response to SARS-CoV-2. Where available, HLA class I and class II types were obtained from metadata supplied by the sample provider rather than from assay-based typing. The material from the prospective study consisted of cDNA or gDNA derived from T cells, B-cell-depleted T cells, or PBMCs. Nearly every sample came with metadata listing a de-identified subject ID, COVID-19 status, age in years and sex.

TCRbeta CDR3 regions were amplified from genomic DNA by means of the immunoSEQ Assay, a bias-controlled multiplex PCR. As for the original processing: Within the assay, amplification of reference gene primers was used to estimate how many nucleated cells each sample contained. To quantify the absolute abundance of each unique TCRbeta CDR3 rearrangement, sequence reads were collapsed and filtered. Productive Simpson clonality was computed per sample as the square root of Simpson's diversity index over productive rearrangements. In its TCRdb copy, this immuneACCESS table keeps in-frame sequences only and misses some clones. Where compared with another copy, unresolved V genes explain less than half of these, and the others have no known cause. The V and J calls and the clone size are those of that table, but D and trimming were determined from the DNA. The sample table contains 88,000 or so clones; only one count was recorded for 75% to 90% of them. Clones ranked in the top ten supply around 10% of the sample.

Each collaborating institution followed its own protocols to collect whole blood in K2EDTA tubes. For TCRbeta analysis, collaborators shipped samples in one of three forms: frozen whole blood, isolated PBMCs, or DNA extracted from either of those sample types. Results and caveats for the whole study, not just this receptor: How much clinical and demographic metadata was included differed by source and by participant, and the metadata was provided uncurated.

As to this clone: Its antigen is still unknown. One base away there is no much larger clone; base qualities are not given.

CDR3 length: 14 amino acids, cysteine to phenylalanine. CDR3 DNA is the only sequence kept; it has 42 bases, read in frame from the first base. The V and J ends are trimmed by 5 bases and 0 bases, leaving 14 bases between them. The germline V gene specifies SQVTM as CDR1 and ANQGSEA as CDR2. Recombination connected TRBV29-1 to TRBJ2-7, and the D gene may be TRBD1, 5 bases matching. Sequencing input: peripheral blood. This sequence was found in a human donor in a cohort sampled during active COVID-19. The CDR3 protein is CSVRSGASSYEQYF. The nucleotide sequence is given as TGCAGCGTTCGGTCTGGGGCCAGCTCCTACGAGCAGTACTTC.